This T cell receptor (beta chain) was captured by sequencing in a study of OX40 agonist ivuxolimab in advanced cancers. Germline-derived CDR1 and CDR2 are MNHNS and SASEGT. Unmatched junction bases numbered 6, after V lost 6 bases and J lost 10 bases. CDR3 length: 12 amino acids. Blood samples were obtained at baseline, cycle 4 day 1, and cycle 7 day 1. TCRdb keeps only in-frame clones here, not all; method: immunoSEQ multiplex PCR. The sample includes about 32,000 clones, roughly four fifths of them seen just once. Here the sequenced sample was CD4+ or CD8+ T cells sorted from blood, taken in a trial of the OX40 agonist ivuxolimab. The chain combines TRBV6-1 with TRBJ1-1; 9 bases fit TRBD1. This TCR came from an adult with an advanced solid tumor such as melanoma, head and neck, liver or kidney cancer. The CDR3: CASSLQGAPAFF. In DNA, the CDR3 is TGTGCCAGCAGCTTACAGGGGGCTCCAGCTTTCTTT.